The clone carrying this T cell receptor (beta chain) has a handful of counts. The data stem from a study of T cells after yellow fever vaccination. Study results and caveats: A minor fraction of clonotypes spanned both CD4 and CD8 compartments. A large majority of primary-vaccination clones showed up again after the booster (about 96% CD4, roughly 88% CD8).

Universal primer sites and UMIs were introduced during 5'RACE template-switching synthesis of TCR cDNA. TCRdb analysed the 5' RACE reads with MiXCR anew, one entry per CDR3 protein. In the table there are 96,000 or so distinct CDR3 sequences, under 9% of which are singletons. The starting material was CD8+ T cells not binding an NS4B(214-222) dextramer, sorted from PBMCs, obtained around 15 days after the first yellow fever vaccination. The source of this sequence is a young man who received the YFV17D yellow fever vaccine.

CDR3 amino acids: CATSRGDNYEQYF. The CDR3 bases are TGTGCCACCAGCAGAGGAGACAACTACGAGCAGTACTTC. The V and J genes are TRBV15 and TRBJ2-7; D remains unclear. CDR1 is LNHNV, CDR2 YYDKDF, per germline (reference sequence). Trimming took off 1 base at V and 3 bases at J, with 7 bases between the two ends. This CDR3 has 13 amino acids.